This T cell receptor (beta chain) was documented in a study of identical twins. Germline lookup yields CDR1 MNHEY and CDR2 SVGEGT. The CDR3 consists of 12 residues. V lost 6 bases and J lost 15, with 18 bases in between. As regards this clonotype: Its antigen is unidentified.

Study-wide results and limits: Part of the zero-insertion signal could reflect confounding by invariant MAIT and iNKT cells. Modeled out-of-frame TCR alpha sharing in monozygotic twins fell below observed levels.

TCRdb called the 5' RACE reads again in MiXCR, with one record for every CDR3 protein. The sample has 500,000 to 600,000 distinct CDR3 sequences; less than 25% are singletons. These data also featured in a second study, about T cells expressing NK-cell markers.

Specimen: CD4+ T cells sorted from blood. The receptor was isolated from a woman between 18 and 29 years old in good health. The chain has TRBV6-2 or TRBV6-3 and TRBJ2-1; D is perhaps TRBD2 (6 bases). The CDR3 reads CASSYHGGAWFF. Here the CDR3 DNA reads TGTGCCAGCAGCTATCACGGAGGGGCCTGGTTCTTC.